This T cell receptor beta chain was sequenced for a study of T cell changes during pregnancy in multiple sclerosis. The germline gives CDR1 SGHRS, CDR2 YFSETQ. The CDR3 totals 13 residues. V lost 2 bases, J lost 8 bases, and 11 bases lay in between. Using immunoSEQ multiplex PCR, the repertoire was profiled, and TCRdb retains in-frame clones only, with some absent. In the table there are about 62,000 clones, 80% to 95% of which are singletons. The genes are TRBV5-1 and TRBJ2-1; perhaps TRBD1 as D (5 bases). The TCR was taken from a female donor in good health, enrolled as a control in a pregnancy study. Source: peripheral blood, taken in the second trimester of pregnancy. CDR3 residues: CASSFQGEHEQFF. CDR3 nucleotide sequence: TGCGCCAGCAGCTTTCAGGGTGAACATGAGCAGTTCTTC.